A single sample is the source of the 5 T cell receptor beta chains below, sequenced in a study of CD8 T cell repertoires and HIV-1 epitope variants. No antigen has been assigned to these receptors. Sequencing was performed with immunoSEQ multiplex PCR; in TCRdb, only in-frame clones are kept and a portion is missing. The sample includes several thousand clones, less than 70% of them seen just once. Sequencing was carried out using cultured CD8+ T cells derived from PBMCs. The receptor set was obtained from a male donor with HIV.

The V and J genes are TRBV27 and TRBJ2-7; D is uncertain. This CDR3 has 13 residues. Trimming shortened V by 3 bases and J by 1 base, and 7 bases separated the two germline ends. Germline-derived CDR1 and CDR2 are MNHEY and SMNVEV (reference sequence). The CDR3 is CASSFGASYEQYF. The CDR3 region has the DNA TGTGCCAGCAGTTTCGGCGCATCCTACGAGCAGTACTTC.

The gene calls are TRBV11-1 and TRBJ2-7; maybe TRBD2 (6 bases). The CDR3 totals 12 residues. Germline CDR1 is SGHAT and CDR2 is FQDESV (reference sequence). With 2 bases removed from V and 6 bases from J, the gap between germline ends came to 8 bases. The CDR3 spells CASSLRAGEQYF. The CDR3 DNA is TGTGCCAGCAGCTTACGAGCGGGCGAGCAGTACTTC.

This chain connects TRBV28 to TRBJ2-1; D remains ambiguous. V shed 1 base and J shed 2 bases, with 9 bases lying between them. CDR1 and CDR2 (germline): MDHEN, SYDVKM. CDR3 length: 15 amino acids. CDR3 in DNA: TGTGCCAGCAGTTTATCCGCTGACGCCTACAATGAGCAGTTCTTC. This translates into CASSLSADAYNEQFF.

Written as DNA, the CDR3 is TGTGCCAGCAGCTCCGAGAGACAGTCAGATACGCAGTATTTT. It is translated as CASSSERQSDTQYF. The chain employs TRBV5-6 and TRBJ2-3; tentatively, D is TRBD1 (5 bases). Germline CDR1 reads SGHDT; CDR2 reads YYEEEE. Trimming took off 3 bases at V and 4 bases at J, with 12 bases between the two ends. The CDR3 runs 14 residues.

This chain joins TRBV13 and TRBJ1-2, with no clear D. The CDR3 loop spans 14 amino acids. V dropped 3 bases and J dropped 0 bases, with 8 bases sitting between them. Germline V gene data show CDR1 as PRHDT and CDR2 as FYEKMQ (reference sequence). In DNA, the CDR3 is TGTGCCAGCAGCTTTACGGAAGCTAACTATGGCTACACCTTC. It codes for CASSFTEANYGYTF.